A selection of T cell receptor beta chains follows, all from one sample in a study of CD8 T cells in Susac syndrome. TCRdb re-called the immunoSEQ multiplex PCR reads with MiXCR, one entry per CDR3 protein. The sample holds some 170,000 distinct CDR3 sequences; roughly 95% are singletons and the top ten take around 0.11%. The sample taken for sequencing was CD4+ T cells from PBMCs. These receptors were taken from a human donor in good health. The CDR3 runs from the conserved cysteine through the conserved F or W. D genes are given only for firm matches. A clone size is listed for some rows: how often the clone was seen (once, few, many), or a class if it is expanded.

D gene	V gene	J gene	clone size	CDR3 DNA	CDR3 protein
.	TRBV29-1	TRBJ2-5	.	TGCAGCGTTAACGTGGGGACCCAGTACTTC	CSVNVGTQYF
.	TRBV20-1	TRBJ2-5	.	TGCAGTGCTTCCCCTGGGGGAGTGAGAGAGACCCAGTACTTC	CSASPGGVRETQYF
.	TRBV24-1	TRBJ2-1	.	TGTGCCACCAGTGGCTATGGGTACAATGAGCAGTTCTTC	CATSGYGYNEQFF
.	TRBV30	TRBJ2-7	.	TGTGCCTGGACCGGGGCCACCTACGAGCAGTACTTC	CAWTGATYEQYF
TRBD2	TRBV6-1	TRBJ2-3	once	TGTGCCAGCAGTGAAGCGGGGGGGAGCAATACGCAGTATTTT	CASSEAGGSNTQYF
.	TRBV29-1	TRBJ1-5	.	TGCAGCGTTGAAGAGGGGGAAGGTCAGCCCCAGCATTTT	CSVEEGEGQPQHF
TRBD1	TRBV15	TRBJ2-7	.	TGTGCCACCAGCAGAGAACCGGGACAGGCATACGAGCAGTACTTC	CATSREPGQAYEQYF
.	TRBV30	TRBJ1-3	few	TGTGCCTGGAGTGGCAGTGGAAACACCATATATTTT	CAWSGSGNTIYF
TRBD1	TRBV20-1	TRBJ1-4	.	TGCAGTGCCTCGACAGGGTCGGTTGAAAAACTGTTTTTT	CSASTGSVEKLFF
TRBD1	TRBV7-8	TRBJ1-4	.	TGTGCCAGCAGCCACAGGGGGTCTAATGAAAAACTGTTTTTT	CASSHRGSNEKLFF
.	TRBV20-1	TRBJ2-7	.	TGCAGTGCTAGAGGACCCCCGTGGGTAGCGGAGTCCTACGAGCAGTACTTC	CSARGPPWVAESYEQYF
.	TRBV24-1	TRBJ2-3	.	TGTGCCACCAGTGATTTAGGCAGGGGCACAGATACGCAGTATTTT	CATSDLGRGTDTQYF
.	TRBV2	TRBJ2-5	once	TGTGCCAGCAGTGAAGCGCGGGCCCAAGAGACCCAGTACTTC	CASSEARAQETQYF
TRBD1	TRBV20-1	TRBJ1-5	.	TGCAGTGCGGGGACAGGGAGGCAGCCCCAGCATTTT	CSAGTGRQPQHF
TRBD2	TRBV20-1	TRBJ2-7	once	TGCAGTGCTAGAGGCAGCGGGAGGGTCCCCTTCGAGCAGTACTTC	CSARGSGRVPFEQYF
.	TRBV28	TRBJ2-7	.	TGTGCCAGCAGGGACCTGAGTGGCTCCTACGAGCAGTACTTC	CASRDLSGSYEQYF
.	TRBV5-4	TRBJ2-3	.	TGTGCCAGCAGCAGCCCGGACAGGGGGACTAGCGGAGTCTCTTTGGATACGCAGTATTTT	CASSSPDRGTSGVSLDTQYF
TRBD2	TRBV27	TRBJ2-7	.	TGTGCCAGCAGTTTATCTAGCGGGAGGCCCTACGAGCAGTACTTC	CASSLSSGRPYEQYF
.	TRBV16	TRBJ1-5	.	TGTGCCAGCACCGTAAGTGAGCCGAATCAGCCCCAGCATTTT	CASTVSEPNQPQHF
.	TRBV7-9	TRBJ2-3	.	TGTGCCAGCAGCAGGGACCGAACAGCGCAGTATTTT	CASSRDRTAQYF
.	TRBV24-1	TRBJ2-1	.	TGTGCCACCAGTGATTTAGACAATACCTACAATGAGCAGTTCTTC	CATSDLDNTYNEQFF
.	TRBV27	TRBJ2-3	.	TGTGCCAGCAGTTTAAGAGCTGAGTGGGGCGGTACGCAGTATTTT	CASSLRAEWGGTQYF
.	TRBV20-1	TRBJ2-7	.	TGCAGTGCTAGAGCCCCCGCCTCCTACGAGCAGTACTTC	CSARAPASYEQYF
.	TRBV7-9	TRBJ2-3	.	TGTGCCAGCAGCTTAGGACTTCCCTCAGATACGCAGTATTTT	CASSLGLPSDTQYF
.	TRBV11-2	TRBJ2-1	once	TGTGCCAGCAGCTTTAGCTGGGACACGGATGAGCAGTTCTTC	CASSFSWDTDEQFF
.	TRBV7-2	TRBJ2-3	.	TGTGCCAGCAGCCGACGACTTCCCGCGGGAGATACGCAGTATTTT	CASSRRLPAGDTQYF
.	TRBV2	TRBJ2-5	once	TGTGCCAGCAGTGCAAGGAACAGTCGGGAGACCCAGTACTTC	CASSARNSRETQYF
.	TRBV15	TRBJ1-5	once	TGTGCCACCAGCAGAGGAGAGGGGAATCAGCCCCAGCATTTT	CATSRGEGNQPQHF
.	TRBV20-1	TRBJ2-1	.	TGCAGTGCTAGAGTTACCAATGAGCAGTTCTTC	CSARVTNEQFF
.	TRBV30	TRBJ2-3	.	TGTGCCTGGAGTGTTGGGGGGAGTGGAGATACGCAGTATTTT	CAWSVGGSGDTQYF
.	TRBV19	TRBJ2-1	.	TGTGCCAGTAGTATTGGTACTCCTACCTACAATGAGCAGTTCTTC	CASSIGTPTYNEQFF
TRBD1	TRBV29-1	TRBJ1-1	.	TGCAGCGTTAACAGGGGGAAGAACACTGAAGCTTTCTTT	CSVNRGKNTEAFF
.	TRBV11-2	TRBJ2-1	.	TGTGCCAGCAGCTCACCCCGGGGTGAGCAGTTCTTC	CASSSPRGEQFF